This record covers a single T cell receptor beta chain. Its specificity is not known. The record originates from a study of cytomegalovirus exposure and HLA in healthy donors. PCR employed 60 Vbeta and 13 Jbeta primers. Sequencing used immunoSEQ multiplex PCR; TCRdb keeps in-frame clones, though not all of them. The table lists around 170,000 clones, roughly 84% of them singletons. The CDR3 length is 17 residues. V lost 4 bases to trimming and J lost 0 bases; unmatched junction nucleotides: 12. Looked up from germline, CDR1 is SEHNR and CDR2 is FQNEAQ (reference sequence). Notes on the study in general: Using the classifier, cytomegalovirus status was reportedly diagnosed with high specificity and sensitivity. Later analysis identified a missense DCLRE1C variant that was linked to TCR beta V- and J-gene trimming. Presence/absence analysis assumed near-uniform sequencing depth across donors.

The sample was PBMCs. V is TRBV7-9 and J is TRBJ2-7; 7 bases map to TRBD1. This clonotype was sampled from a woman younger than 35 in good health and CMV-seronegative. The CDR3: CASSWPPPDRDSYEQYF. In nucleotides, the CDR3 is TGTGCCAGCAGCTGGCCGCCCCCAGACAGGGACTCCTACGAGCAGTACTTC.